Below, one T cell receptor beta chain is given with its context. Sequencing used immunoSEQ multiplex PCR; TCRdb keeps in-frame clones, though not all of them. This repertoire shows 97,000 or so clones, more than 75% found once; its top ten account for over 7.5%. CDR3 length: 15 residues. Per the germline V gene, CDR1 is MNHEY and CDR2 is SMNVEV (reference sequence). V lost 5 bases to trimming and J lost 2 bases, with 15 bases between them. The data belong to a study of blood T cell repertoires in COVID-19. Study as a whole: COVID-19 samples from acute and convalescent phases originated in the United States, Italy and Spain. T cells, B-cell-depleted T cells, or PBMCs supplied cDNA or gDNA.

The clonotype was recovered from a man between 60 and 75 years old with active or convalescent COVID-19. Source material: peripheral blood. The V and J genes are TRBV27 and TRBJ1-2; tentative D call: TRBD1 (6 bases). CDR3 in DNA: TGTGCCAGCAGTAGGGCCGCGGGGGCAAACTATGGCTACACCTTC. It translates to CASSRAAGANYGYTF.